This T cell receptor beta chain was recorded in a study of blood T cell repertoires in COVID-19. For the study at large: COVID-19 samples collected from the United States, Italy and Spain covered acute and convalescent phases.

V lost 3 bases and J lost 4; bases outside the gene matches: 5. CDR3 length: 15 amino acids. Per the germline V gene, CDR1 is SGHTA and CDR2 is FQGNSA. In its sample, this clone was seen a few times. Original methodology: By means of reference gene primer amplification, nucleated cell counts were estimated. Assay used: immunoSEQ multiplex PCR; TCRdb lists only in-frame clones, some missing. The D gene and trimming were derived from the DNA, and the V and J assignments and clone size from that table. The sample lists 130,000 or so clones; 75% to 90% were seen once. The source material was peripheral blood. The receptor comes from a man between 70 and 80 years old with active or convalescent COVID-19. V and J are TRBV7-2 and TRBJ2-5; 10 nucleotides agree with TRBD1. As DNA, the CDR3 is TGTGCCAGCAGCTTGAGGGGGACAGGGGTAGAGACCCAGTACTTC. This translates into CASSLRGTGVETQYF.